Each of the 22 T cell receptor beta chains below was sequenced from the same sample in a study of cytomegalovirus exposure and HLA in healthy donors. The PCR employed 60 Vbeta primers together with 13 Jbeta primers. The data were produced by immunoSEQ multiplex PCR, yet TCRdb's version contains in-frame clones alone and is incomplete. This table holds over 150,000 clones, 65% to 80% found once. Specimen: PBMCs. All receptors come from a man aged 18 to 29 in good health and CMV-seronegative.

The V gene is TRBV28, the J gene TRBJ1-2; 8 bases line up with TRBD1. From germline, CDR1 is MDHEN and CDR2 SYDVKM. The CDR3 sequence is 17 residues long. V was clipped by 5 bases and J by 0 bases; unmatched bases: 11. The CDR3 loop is CASSPPGQVGANYGYTF. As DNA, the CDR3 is TGTGCCAGCAGTCCTCCGGGACAGGTTGGAGCTAACTATGGCTACACCTTC.

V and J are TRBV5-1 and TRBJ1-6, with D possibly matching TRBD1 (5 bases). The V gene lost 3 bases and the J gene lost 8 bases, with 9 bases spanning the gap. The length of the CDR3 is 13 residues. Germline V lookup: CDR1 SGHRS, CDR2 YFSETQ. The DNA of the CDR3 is TGCGCCAGCAGCTCTTTAGGGGATTCACCCCTCCACTTT. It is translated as CASSSLGDSPLHF.

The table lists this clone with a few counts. The CDR3 loop is CASSQMYSNQPQHF. In DNA form, the CDR3 reads TGTGCCAGCAGTCAGATGTATAGCAATCAGCCCCAGCATTTT. This chain joins TRBV21-1 and TRBJ1-5; TRBD1 reflects the table's D call only, with no check against the DNA. TRBV21-1 is recorded as a pseudogene. This CDR3 region has 14 residues.

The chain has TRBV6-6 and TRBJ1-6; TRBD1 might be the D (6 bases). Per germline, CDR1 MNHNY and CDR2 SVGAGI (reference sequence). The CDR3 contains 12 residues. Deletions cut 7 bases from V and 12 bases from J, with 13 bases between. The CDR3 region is CASTDQQGPLHF. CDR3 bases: TGTGCCAGCACCGACCAACAGGGACCCCTCCACTTT.

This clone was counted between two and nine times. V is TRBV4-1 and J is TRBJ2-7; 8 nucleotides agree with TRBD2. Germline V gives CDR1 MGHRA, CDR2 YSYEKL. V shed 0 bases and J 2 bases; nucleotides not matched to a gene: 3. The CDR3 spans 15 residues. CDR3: CASSQDSGVTYEQYV. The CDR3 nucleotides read TGCGCCAGCAGCCAAGATAGCGGGGTCACCTACGAGCAGTACGTC.

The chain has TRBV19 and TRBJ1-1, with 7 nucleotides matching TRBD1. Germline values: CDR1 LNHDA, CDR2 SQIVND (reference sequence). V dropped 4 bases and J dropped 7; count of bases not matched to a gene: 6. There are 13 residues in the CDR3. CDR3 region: CASSNRQGVEAFF. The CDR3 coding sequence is TGTGCCAGTAGTAACCGACAGGGTGTTGAAGCTTTCTTT.

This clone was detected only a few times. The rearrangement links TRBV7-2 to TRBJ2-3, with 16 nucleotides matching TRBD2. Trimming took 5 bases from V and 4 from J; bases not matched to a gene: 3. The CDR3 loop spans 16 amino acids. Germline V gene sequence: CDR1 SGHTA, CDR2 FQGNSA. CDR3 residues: CASSLGLAGGADTQYF. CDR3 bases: TGTGCCAGCAGCCTGGGACTAGCGGGGGGGGCAGATACGCAGTATTTT. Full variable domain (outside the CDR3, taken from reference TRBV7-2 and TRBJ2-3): GAGVSQSPSNKVTEKGKDVELRCDPISGHTALYWYRQSLGQGLEFLIYFQGNSAPDKSGLPSDRFSAERTGGSVSTLTIQRTQQEDSAVYLCASSLGLAGGADTQYFGPGTRLTVL.

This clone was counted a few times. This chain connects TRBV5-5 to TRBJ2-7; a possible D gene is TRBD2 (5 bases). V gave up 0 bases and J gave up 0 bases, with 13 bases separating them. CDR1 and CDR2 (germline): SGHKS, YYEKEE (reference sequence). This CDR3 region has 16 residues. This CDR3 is CASSLGENSLSYEQYF. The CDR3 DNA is TGTGCCAGCAGCTTGGGGGAGAACAGCCTCTCCTACGAGCAGTACTTC.

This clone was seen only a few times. The CDR3 DNA sequence: TGCGCCAGCAGCTTGTCCCGGGACAAGGGAAACACCATATATTTT. Amino acid sequence: CASSLSRDKGNTIYF. The chain recombines TRBV5-1 with TRBJ1-3, with a weak D call TRBD1 (6 bases). There are 15 residues in the CDR3. CDR1 and CDR2 from the germline V gene are SGHRS and YFSETQ. V was shortened by 1 base and J by 4 bases, with 12 bases between the two germline ends. Using reference TRBV5-1 and TRBJ1-3 for the parts outside the CDR3, the full variable domain is KAGVTQTPRYLIKTRGQQVTLSCSPISGHRSVSWYQQTPGQGLQFLFEYFSETQRNKGNFPGRFSGRQFSNSRSEMNVSTLELGDSALYLCASSLSRDKGNTIYFGEGSWLTVV.

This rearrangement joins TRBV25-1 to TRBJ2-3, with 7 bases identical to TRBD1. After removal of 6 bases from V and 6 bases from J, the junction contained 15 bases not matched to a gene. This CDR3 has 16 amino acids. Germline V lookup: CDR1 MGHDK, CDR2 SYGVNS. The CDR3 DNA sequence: TGTGCCAGCAGAGCCGATTGGGACAGCCCTCAGGATACGCAGTATTTT. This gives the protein CASRADWDSPQDTQYF.

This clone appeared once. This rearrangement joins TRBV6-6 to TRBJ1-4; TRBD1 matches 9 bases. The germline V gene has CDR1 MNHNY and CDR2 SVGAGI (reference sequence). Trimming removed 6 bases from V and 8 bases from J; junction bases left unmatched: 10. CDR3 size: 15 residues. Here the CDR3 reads CASSPQGAIGEKLFF. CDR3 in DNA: TGTGCCAGCAGCCCACAGGGGGCAATAGGGGAAAAACTGTTTTTT.

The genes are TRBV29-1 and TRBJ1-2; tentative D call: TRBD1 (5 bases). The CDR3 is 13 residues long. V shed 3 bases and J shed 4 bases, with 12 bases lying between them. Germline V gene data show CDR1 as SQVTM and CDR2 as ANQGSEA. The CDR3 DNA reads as TGCAGCGTTGACCCTACAGGTAGCTATGGCTACACCTTC. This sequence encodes CSVDPTGSYGYTF.

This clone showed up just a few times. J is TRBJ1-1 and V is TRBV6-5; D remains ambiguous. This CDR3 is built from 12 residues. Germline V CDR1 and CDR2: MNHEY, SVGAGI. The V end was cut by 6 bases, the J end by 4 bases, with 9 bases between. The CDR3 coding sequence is TGTGCCAGCAGCTCCTTGGCCACTGAAGCTTTCTTT. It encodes CASSSLATEAFF.

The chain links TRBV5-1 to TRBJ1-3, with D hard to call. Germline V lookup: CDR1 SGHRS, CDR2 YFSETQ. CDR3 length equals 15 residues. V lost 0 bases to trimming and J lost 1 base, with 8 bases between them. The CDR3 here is CASSLGETSGNTIYF. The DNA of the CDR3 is TGCGCCAGCAGCTTGGGCGAAACTTCTGGAAACACCATATATTTT.

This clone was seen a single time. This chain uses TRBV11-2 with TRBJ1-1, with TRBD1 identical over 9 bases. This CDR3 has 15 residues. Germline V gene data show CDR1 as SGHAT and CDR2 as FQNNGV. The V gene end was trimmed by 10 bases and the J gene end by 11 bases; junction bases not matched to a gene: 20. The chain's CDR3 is CATSPFRTGDQEAFF. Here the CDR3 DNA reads TGTGCCACCTCCCCGTTTAGGACAGGGGATCAGGAGGCTTTCTTT.

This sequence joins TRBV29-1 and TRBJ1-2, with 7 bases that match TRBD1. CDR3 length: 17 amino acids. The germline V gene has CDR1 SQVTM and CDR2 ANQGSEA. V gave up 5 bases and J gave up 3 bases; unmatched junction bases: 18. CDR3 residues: CSVSPSQGEGFDYGYTF. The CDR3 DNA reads TGCAGCGTTTCGCCGTCGCAGGGGGAAGGTTTTGACTATGGCTACACCTTC.

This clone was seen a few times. DNA for the CDR3: TGTGCCAGCAGTCCCCCCGGCAGGATACTCCACTTT. It codes for CASSPPGRILHF. The chain carries TRBV28 and TRBJ1-6; no reliable D call. Trimming removed 5 bases at V and 16 bases at J, with 15 bases between. Per the germline V gene, CDR1 is MDHEN and CDR2 is SYDVKM. The CDR3 has 12 residues.

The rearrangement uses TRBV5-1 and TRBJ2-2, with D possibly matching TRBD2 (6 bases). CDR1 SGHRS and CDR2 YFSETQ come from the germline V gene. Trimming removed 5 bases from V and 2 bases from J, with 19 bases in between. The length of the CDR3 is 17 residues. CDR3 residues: CASSYGGSSINTGELFF. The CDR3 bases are TGCGCCAGCAGTTACGGAGGGTCATCAATAAACACCGGGGAGCTGTTTTTT. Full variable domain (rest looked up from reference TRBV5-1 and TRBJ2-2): KAGVTQTPRYLIKTRGQQVTLSCSPISGHRSVSWYQQTPGQGLQFLFEYFSETQRNKGNFPGRFSGRQFSNSRSEMNVSTLELGDSALYLCASSYGGSSINTGELFFGEGSRLTVL.

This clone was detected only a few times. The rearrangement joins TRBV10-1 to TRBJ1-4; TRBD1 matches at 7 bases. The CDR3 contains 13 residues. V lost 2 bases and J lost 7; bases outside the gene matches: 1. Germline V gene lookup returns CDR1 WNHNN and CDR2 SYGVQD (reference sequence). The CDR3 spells CASSENRGEKLFF. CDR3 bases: TGCGCCAGCAGTGAGAACAGGGGTGAAAAACTGTTTTTT.

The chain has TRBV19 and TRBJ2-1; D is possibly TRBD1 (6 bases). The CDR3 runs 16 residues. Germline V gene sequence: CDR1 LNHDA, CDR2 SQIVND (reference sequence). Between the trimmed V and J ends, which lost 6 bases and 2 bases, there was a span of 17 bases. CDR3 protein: CASSLSRGVTYNEQFF. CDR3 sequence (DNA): TGTGCCAGTAGCCTCTCCAGGGGAGTTACCTACAATGAGCAGTTCTTC.

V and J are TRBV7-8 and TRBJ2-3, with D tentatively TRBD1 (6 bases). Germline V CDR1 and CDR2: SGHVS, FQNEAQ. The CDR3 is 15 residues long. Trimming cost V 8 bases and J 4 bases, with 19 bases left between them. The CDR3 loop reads CASAQGRGGADTQYF. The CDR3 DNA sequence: TGTGCCAGCGCCCAGGGGCGCGGTGGGGCAGATACGCAGTATTTT.

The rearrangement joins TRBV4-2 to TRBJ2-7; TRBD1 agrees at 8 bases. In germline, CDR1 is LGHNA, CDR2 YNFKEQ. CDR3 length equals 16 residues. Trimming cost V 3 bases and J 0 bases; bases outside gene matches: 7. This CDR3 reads CASSQDQGAGSYEQYF. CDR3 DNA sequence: TGTGCCAGCAGCCAGGATCAGGGGGCAGGCTCCTACGAGCAGTACTTC.